This T cell receptor beta chain was retrieved from a study of blood T cell repertoires in COVID-19. Looked up from germline, CDR1 is MRHNA and CDR2 is SNTAGT. The V gene lost 5 bases and the J gene lost 0 bases, with 9 bases spanning the gap. The CDR3 runs 14 residues. Generated by immunoSEQ multiplex PCR, the TCRdb table keeps only in-frame clones and is missing some. The profile covers 200,000 to 300,000 clones, with about four fifths appearing a single time and 6.5% to 9.5% taken by the ten largest. V is TRBV6-4 and J is TRBJ2-3, with D tentatively TRBD1 (6 bases). Material: peripheral blood. This receptor was taken from a woman older than 75 with COVID-19, enrolled during active disease. In DNA, the CDR3 is TGTGCCAGCAGTCGGGACATTAGCACAGATACGCAGTATTTT. This encodes CASSRDISTDTQYF.